Presented here are 8 T cell receptor beta chains from one specimen sequenced in a study of blood T cells in healthy people across ages (dated by TCRdb to between 2015 and 2016). To prepare the library, 5' RACE was applied. Sequenced using an Illumina HiSeq 2500. A second about 6 to 11 cycle PCR used a sample-barcoded 5' primer and a J-beta primer mix. The public reads were quality trimmed at Q25 with fastp and then assembled into clones with MiXCR by TCRdb, keeping productive beta chains. Merged by CDR3 protein, the rows form single entries marked with the most common genes and DNA. Present in this sample are approximately 680,000 distinct CDR3 sequences, approximately 31% of which were seen just once. The top ten constitute 15% of the sample. Material for sequencing was blood. The receptors were sampled from a woman aged 80 or over in good health. Donor details come from another sample of the same person, matched by shared clones.

In this sample, this clonotype turned up many times. This chain links TRBV7-2 with TRBJ2-7; a weak D match, TRBD1 (6 bases). The V gene lost 2 bases and the J gene lost 5 bases, with 10 bases spanning the gap. The CDR3 length is 13 residues. Germline lookup yields CDR1 SGHTA and CDR2 FQGNSA. The DNA of the CDR3 is TGTGCCAGCAGCTTATCAGGGGTCCACGAGCAGTACTTC. It yields the protein CASSLSGVHEQYF.

Comments on this clonotype: A much bigger clone sits one base away, suggesting this may be a read error. The V gene is TRBV10-3, the J gene TRBJ2-7; 8 nucleotides match TRBD1. Germline V gene lookup returns CDR1 ENHRY and CDR2 SYGVKD. V dropped 6 bases and J dropped 9; count of bases not matched to a gene: 13. The CDR3 is 14 amino acids. DNA for the CDR3: TGTGCCATCAGCTCTGGAGGACAGGGCGGTCGGCAGTACTTC. Its translation is CAISSGGQGGRQYF.

This clonotype has more than one count but fewer than ten. The genes are TRBV11-2 and TRBJ1-4; the D gene is possibly TRBD1 (6 bases). The V gene's germline CDR1 is SGHAT and CDR2 FQNNGV. V lost 0 bases, J lost 8 bases, and 16 bases lay in between. There are 16 residues in the CDR3. CDR3 DNA: TGTGCCAGCAGCTTAGATCCGGGGGCGCGGGGAGAAAAACTGTTTTTT. Translation: CASSLDPGARGEKLFF.

In regard to this clonotype: Being one base from a much bigger clone, this may be a read error. The chain couples TRBV20-1 to TRBJ1-2; D gene uncertain. Trimming shortened V by 0 bases and J by 0 bases, and 14 bases separated the two germline ends. Germline values: CDR1 DFQATT, CDR2 SNEGSKA (reference sequence). The CDR3 is 16 amino acids. The CDR3 is CSARDSQAVSNYGYTF. CDR3 bases: TGCAGTGCTAGAGATTCGCAGGCCGTGTCTAACTATGGCTACACCTTC.

This clonotype occurred many times. The chain joins TRBV5-6 to TRBJ2-7; the D gene is possibly TRBD1 (8 bases). Trimming removed 4 bases from V and 5 bases from J, with 16 bases in between. Germline V gene data show CDR1 as SGHDT and CDR2 as YYEEEE. The CDR3 runs to 14 residues. CDR3 in amino acids: CASSQTGEGDEQYF. DNA for the CDR3: TGTGCCAGCAGCCAGACAGGGGAGGGCGACGAGCAGTACTTC.

In this sample, this clonotype turned up many times. This chain uses TRBV30 with TRBJ2-5, with D tentatively TRBD2 (6 bases). Germline V lookup: CDR1 GTSNPN, CDR2 SVGIG (reference sequence). The length of the CDR3 is 15 residues. V was clipped by 0 bases and J by 5 bases, with 16 bases between them. CDR3: CAWSVQAGRSETQYF. In DNA, the CDR3 is TGTGCCTGGAGTGTACAGGCAGGGAGGTCGGAGACCCAGTACTTC.

The J gene is TRBJ2-7, the V gene TRBV7-9, with a weak D call TRBD2 (6 bases). CDR3 length: 14 residues. V dropped 10 bases and J dropped 1 base, with 17 bases sitting between them. The germline V gene encodes CDR1 SEHNR and CDR2 FQNEAQ (reference sequence). This CDR3 reads CAISEFGGSYEQYF. The CDR3 DNA follows: TGTGCCATCAGTGAGTTCGGGGGATCCTACGAGCAGTACTTC.

This clonotype was seen ten or more times. This chain connects TRBV11-2 to TRBJ2-5, with D perhaps being TRBD1 or TRBD2 (5 bases each). There are 15 residues in the CDR3. The germline CDR1 and CDR2 sequences are SGHAT and FQNNGV. Trimming removed 4 bases from V and 4 bases from J, with 16 bases in between. The DNA of the CDR3 is TGTGCCAGCAGCTCAACGGGACCAGTGGGAGAGACCCAGTACTTC. Translation: CASSSTGPVGETQYF.